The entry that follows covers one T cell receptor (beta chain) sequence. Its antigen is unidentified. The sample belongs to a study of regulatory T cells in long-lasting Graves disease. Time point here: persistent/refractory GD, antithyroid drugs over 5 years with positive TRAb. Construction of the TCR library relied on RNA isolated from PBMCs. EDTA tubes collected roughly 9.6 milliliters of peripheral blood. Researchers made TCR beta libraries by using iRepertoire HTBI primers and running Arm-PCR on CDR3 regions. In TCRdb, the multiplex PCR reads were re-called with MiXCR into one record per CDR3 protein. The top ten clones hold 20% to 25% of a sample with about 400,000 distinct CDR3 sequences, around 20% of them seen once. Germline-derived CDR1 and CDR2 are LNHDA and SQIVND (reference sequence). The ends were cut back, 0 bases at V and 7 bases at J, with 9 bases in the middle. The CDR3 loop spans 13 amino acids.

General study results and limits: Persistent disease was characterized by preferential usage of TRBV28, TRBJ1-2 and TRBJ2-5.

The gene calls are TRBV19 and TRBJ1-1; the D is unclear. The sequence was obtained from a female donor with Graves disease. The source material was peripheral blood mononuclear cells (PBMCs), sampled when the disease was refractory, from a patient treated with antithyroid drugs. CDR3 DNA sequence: TGTGCCAGTAGTATAGATAACCCGCTTGAAGCTTTCTTT. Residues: CASSIDNPLEAFF.